The rows below give T cell receptor beta chains drawn from one sample of a study of T-cell memory formation after mild COVID-19. Via MiXCR, TCRdb re-called the 5' RACE reads, giving one row per CDR3 protein. The table lists 150,000 to 200,000 distinct CDR3 sequences, roughly 28% of them singletons, with 9.5% to 15% in the top ten. Sequencing was performed on PBMCs or a T cell subset sorted from them (not recorded which). These receptor sequences come from an adult woman who had mild COVID-19 (a few samples of this study predate the infection). Cell type and time point are not known. The CDR3 runs from the conserved cysteine through the conserved F or W. D genes are given only for firm matches. Rows may omit the clone size; those that give it use once, few, many or a size class.

>TRBJ1-2|.|TRBD1|TRBV4-1
CASSQTRDWDSNGYTF
TGCGCCAGCAGCCAGACGCGCGACTGGGACAGTAATGGCTACACCTTC
>TRBJ1-1|.|.|TRBV19
CASSWGSRRTEAFF
TGTGCCAGTAGTTGGGGGTCACGACGTACTGAAGCTTTCTTT
>TRBJ1-5|few|.|TRBV12-3/TRBV12-4
CASSLGAGQPQHF
TGTGCCAGCAGTTTGGGGGCGGGTCAGCCCCAGCATTTT
>TRBJ2-5|.|TRBD2|TRBV10-3
CAISEAGRGTQYF
TGTGCCATCAGTGAGGCGGGGAGGGGGACCCAGTACTTC
>TRBJ2-1|few|.|TRBV7-8
CASSLLRDREFF
TGTGCCAGCAGCCTGCTCCGGGACCGAGAGTTCTTC
>TRBJ2-1|many|.|TRBV29-1
CSVGRDKANEQFF
TGCAGCGTTGGTAGGGATAAGGCCAATGAGCAGTTCTTC
>TRBJ1-2|.|.|TRBV18
CASSPGRGDRGYTF
TGTGCCAGCTCACCGGGGAGGGGTGATCGTGGCTACACCTTC
>TRBJ1-5|.|.|TRBV19
CASSIPGKNQPQHF
TGTGCCAGTAGTATACCGGGGAAGAATCAGCCCCAGCATTTT
>TRBJ2-3|few|.|TRBV18
CASSPEQYFTDTQYF
TGTGCCAGCTCACCCGAACAGTATTTCACAGATACGCAGTATTTT
>TRBJ2-5|.|TRBD2|TRBV20-1
CSARLRLARLFQQETQYF
TGCAGTGCTAGGTTGAGACTAGCGCGGTTGTTTCAACAAGAGACCCAGTACTTC
>TRBJ2-1|.|TRBD1|TRBV27
CASSFSWDRGPEQFF
TGTGCCAGCAGTTTTTCATGGGACAGGGGTCCCGAGCAGTTCTTC
>TRBJ1-5|.|.|TRBV20-1
CSARDHIANQPQHF
TGCAGTGCTAGAGATCATATAGCAAATCAGCCCCAGCATTTT
>TRBJ1-6|.|.|TRBV6-5
CASSYSLYSPLHF
TGTGCCAGCAGTTACTCATTGTATTCACCCCTCCACTTT
>TRBJ2-1|many|.|TRBV7-9
CASSLAPQVRFF
TGTGCCAGCAGCTTAGCGCCGCAGGTTAGGTTCTTC
>TRBJ1-2|few|.|TRBV24-1
CATSDSAAQPYGYTF
TGTGCCACCAGTGATTCGGCGGCGCAGCCATATGGCTACACCTTC
>TRBJ2-1|.|TRBD1|TRBV12-5
CASGHGTGGRTEQFF
TGTGCTAGTGGTCACGGGACAGGGGGCCGCACTGAGCAGTTCTTC
>TRBJ1-6|few|.|TRBV7-3
CASSWDYNSPLHF
TGTGCCAGCAGCTGGGACTATAATTCACCCCTCCACTTT
>TRBJ1-1|few|TRBD1|TRBV11-2
CASSLVGGGSGTEAFF
TGTGCCAGCAGCTTAGTGGGAGGGGGCTCCGGTACTGAAGCTTTCTTT
>TRBJ1-2|.|.|TRBV15
CATSRDGGIGYGYTF
TGTGCCACCAGCAGAGATGGAGGGATTGGCTATGGCTACACCTTC
>TRBJ1-1|few|.|TRBV6-1
CASSVEQHTEAFF
TGTGCCAGCAGTGTTGAACAGCACACTGAAGCTTTCTTT
>TRBJ2-1|.|TRBD2|TRBV11-2
CASSSLSGSSYNEQFF
TGTGCCAGCAGCTCCCTGAGCGGGAGCTCCTACAATGAGCAGTTCTTC
>TRBJ2-1|once|TRBD2|TRBV7-2
CASSLLVGLAGGPWDEQFF
TGTGCCAGCAGCTTATTGGTGGGACTAGCGGGGGGGCCTTGGGATGAGCAGTTCTTC
>TRBJ2-5|.|TRBD2|TRBV11-3
CASSPGGLAVPPAWETQYF
TGTGCCAGCAGCCCCGGGGGACTAGCAGTGCCCCCGGCGTGGGAGACCCAGTACTTC
>TRBJ1-3|.|.|TRBV12-3/TRBV12-4
CASSLIGNTIYF
TGTGCCAGCAGTTTAATTGGAAACACCATATATTTT
>TRBJ2-7|few|.|TRBV11-2
CASSFAPESSYEQYF
TGTGCCAGCAGCTTTGCGCCAGAAAGCTCCTACGAGCAGTACTTC
>TRBJ1-1|.|.|TRBV3-1
CASRVGSEAFF
TGTGCCAGCAGGGTCGGCTCTGAAGCTTTCTTT
>TRBJ2-1|many|TRBD2|TRBV20-1
CSASYLAGGASEQFF
TGCAGTGCTAGTTATCTAGCGGGAGGGGCAAGTGAGCAGTTCTTC
>TRBJ2-5|few|.|TRBV6-5
CASSYSMVASETQYF
TGTGCCAGCAGTTACTCGATGGTAGCGAGTGAGACCCAGTACTTC
>TRBJ2-7|.|TRBD2|TRBV7-2
CASSLGPSGYEQYF
TGTGCCAGCAGCTTAGGCCCTAGCGGGTACGAGCAGTACTTC
>TRBJ2-5|few|.|TRBV12-3/TRBV12-4
CASRTSETQYF
TGTGCCAGCAGGACTTCGGAGACCCAGTACTTC
>TRBJ2-3|.|TRBD1|TRBV18
CASSSLTGVADTQYF
TGTGCCAGCTCATCGTTGACAGGGGTCGCAGATACGCAGTATTTT
>TRBJ2-3|.|TRBD2|TRBV11-2
CASRGLADTDTQYF
TGTGCCAGCAGGGGACTAGCGGACACAGATACGCAGTATTTT
>TRBJ1-2|.|.|TRBV4-1
CASSQGALGAQGYGYTF
TGCGCCAGCAGCCAAGGAGCCTTGGGGGCGCAGGGCTATGGCTACACCTTC
>TRBJ2-2|.|.|TRBV20-1
CSAKGDSIYTGELFF
TGCAGTGCGAAAGGGGACTCGATTTACACCGGGGAGCTGTTTTTT
>TRBJ2-3|few|.|TRBV9
CASSVGLGGATDTQYF
TGTGCCAGCAGCGTAGGTTTAGGGGGGGCCACAGATACGCAGTATTTT
>TRBJ1-5|once|TRBD1|TRBV20-1
CSALRDRGNQPQHF
TGCAGTGCTTTGCGGGACAGGGGAAATCAGCCCCAGCATTTT
>TRBJ2-3|many|.|TRBV7-3
CASSLMGTRTDTQYF
TGTGCCAGCAGCTTAATGGGAACTCGCACAGATACGCAGTATTTT
>TRBJ2-3|.|TRBD2|TRBV25-1
CASSEFAGGFTDTQYF
TGTGCCAGCAGTGAATTTGCGGGGGGGTTCACAGATACGCAGTATTTT
>TRBJ2-4|.|TRBD2|TRBV5-4
CASSSSGKQYF
TGTGCCAGCAGCTCTAGCGGAAAACAGTACTTC
>TRBJ1-6|.|.|TRBV4-3
CASSQESSYNSPLHF
TGCGCCAGCAGCCAAGAGAGTTCCTATAATTCACCCCTCCACTTT
>TRBJ2-3|.|.|TRBV29-1
CSVEAEQDTDTQYF
TGCAGCGTTGAGGCGGAACAAGACACAGATACGCAGTATTTT
>TRBJ1-1|.|TRBD1|TRBV5-1
CASSGRQGNTEAFF
TGCGCCAGCAGCGGTCGACAGGGGAACACTGAAGCTTTCTTT
>TRBJ2-2|.|.|TRBV7-6
CASSRTYTGELFF
TGTGCCAGCAGCCGGACATACACCGGGGAGCTGTTTTTT
>TRBJ1-1|.|TRBD1|TRBV11-2
CASNRGGQGASEAFF
TGTGCCAGCAACCGAGGGGGTCAGGGGGCCTCTGAAGCTTTCTTT
>TRBJ2-7|.|TRBD1|TRBV2
CASSDFETGFSYEQYF
TGTGCCAGCAGTGATTTCGAGACAGGGTTTAGTTACGAGCAGTACTTC
>TRBJ2-2|once|.|TRBV9
CASSVLSGNTGELFF
TGTGCCAGCAGCGTTCTCAGTGGGAACACCGGGGAGCTGTTTTTT